These 6 T cell receptor beta chains were all obtained from the same sample, sequenced in a study of response to subunit inactivated influenza vaccine (dated by TCRdb to the late 2010s). Receptor libraries were prepared by RT-PCR. TCRdb lists the instrument as Illumina HiSeq 2500. The public reads were quality trimmed at Q25 with fastp and then assembled into clones with MiXCR by TCRdb, keeping productive beta chains. Every CDR3 protein is listed once, alongside the most common genes and DNA of its rows. This sample lists approximately 520,000 distinct CDR3 sequences; 25% were detected once. Approximately 1.9% of the sample goes to the ten largest clones. Here the sequenced sample was CD4+ T cells sorted from PBMCs, taken approximately 5 days after vaccination. The receptors stem from a man over 45 who received an inactivated influenza vaccine. Donor details come from another sample of the same person, matched by shared clones.

The chain joins TRBV7-8 to TRBJ2-5, with 7 positions matching TRBD2. CDR1 is SGHVS and CDR2 is FQNEAQ in the germline V gene. The CDR3 loop spans 15 amino acids. J lost 4 bases, V lost 1 base, and 6 bases had no gene match. The CDR3 sequence is CASSLELVAGETQYF. CDR3 bases: TGTGCCAGCAGCTTAGAGTTGGTAGCGGGAGAGACCCAGTACTTC. Full variable domain (outside the CDR3, taken from reference TRBV7-8 and TRBJ2-5): GAGVSQSPRYKVAKRGQDVALRCDPISGHVSLFWYQQALGQGPEFLTYFQNEAQLDKSGLPSDRFFAERPEGSVSTLKIQRTQQEDSAVYLCASSLELVAGETQYFGPGTRLLVL.

In the case of this clonotype: Compared with germline, one end of the junction differs, possibly owing to a read error. The gene calls are TRBV20-1 and TRBJ2-1; 10 bases match TRBD2. This CDR3 comprises 14 residues. Per germline, CDR1 DFQATT and CDR2 SNEGSKA (reference sequence). The CDR3 protein is CSATGLADYNELFF. CDR3 nucleotide sequence: TGCAGTGCCACTGGACTAGCGGACTACAATGAGCTGTTCTTC.

In this sample, this clonotype turned up a few times. The chain is built from TRBV3-1 and TRBJ1-4; D is unresolved. CDR1 is LGHDT, CDR2 YNNKEL, per germline (reference sequence). V lost 2 bases and J 3 bases, leaving 13 bases between the germline ends. CDR3 length: 16 amino acids. CDR3 DNA sequence: TGTGCCAGCAGCCAACGGGGTACGGGCTCTAATGAAAAACTGTTTTTT. Translation gives CASSQRGTGSNEKLFF.

The V and J genes are TRBV4-3 and TRBJ1-2, with TRBD1 matching 9 bases. CDR1 LGHNA and CDR2 YSLEER come from the germline V gene. Germline trimming cut 1 base from V and 8 bases from J; bases unmatched to any gene: 8. The CDR3 covers 15 residues. The CDR3 reads CASSQGRDRVAGYTF. CDR3 DNA sequence: TGCGCCAGCAGCCAAGGACGGGACAGGGTGGCGGGCTACACCTTC.

The rearrangement uses TRBV10-2 and TRBJ2-7; 8 bases line up with TRBD1. CDR3 length equals 15 residues. The germline V gene encodes CDR1 WSHSY and CDR2 SAAADI. V shed 3 bases, J shed 0 bases, and the junction held 4 bases outside the gene matches. The CDR3 DNA reads TGCGCCAGCAGTGACTGGGACAGGCTCTCCTACGAGCAGTACTTC. This gives the protein CASSDWDRLSYEQYF.

This clonotype was seen at least ten times. This chain uses TRBV5-1 with TRBJ1-2; a weak D match, TRBD1 (6 bases). Trimming left V 2 bases short and J 6 bases short, with 8 bases between. Germline V CDR1 and CDR2: SGHRS, YFSETQ. This CDR3 is built from 12 residues. CDR3 DNA sequence: TGCGCCAGCAGCTTACAGGGAGATGGCTACACCTTC. Amino acid sequence: CASSLQGDGYTF.